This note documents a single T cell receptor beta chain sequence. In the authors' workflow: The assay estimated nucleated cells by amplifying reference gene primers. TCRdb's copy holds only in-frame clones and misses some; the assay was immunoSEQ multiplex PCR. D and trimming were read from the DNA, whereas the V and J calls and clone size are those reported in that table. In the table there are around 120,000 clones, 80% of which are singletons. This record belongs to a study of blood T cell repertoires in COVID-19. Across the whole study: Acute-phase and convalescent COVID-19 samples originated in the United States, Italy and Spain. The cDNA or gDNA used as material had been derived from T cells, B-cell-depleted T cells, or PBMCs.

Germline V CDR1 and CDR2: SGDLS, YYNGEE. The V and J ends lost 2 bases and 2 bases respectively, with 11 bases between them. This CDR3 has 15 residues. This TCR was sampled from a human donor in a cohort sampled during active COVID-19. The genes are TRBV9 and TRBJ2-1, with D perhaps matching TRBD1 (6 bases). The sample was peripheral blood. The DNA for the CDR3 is TGTGCCAGCAGCGTTCGTGGGACAACCTACAATGAGCAGTTCTTC. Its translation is CASSVRGTTYNEQFF.